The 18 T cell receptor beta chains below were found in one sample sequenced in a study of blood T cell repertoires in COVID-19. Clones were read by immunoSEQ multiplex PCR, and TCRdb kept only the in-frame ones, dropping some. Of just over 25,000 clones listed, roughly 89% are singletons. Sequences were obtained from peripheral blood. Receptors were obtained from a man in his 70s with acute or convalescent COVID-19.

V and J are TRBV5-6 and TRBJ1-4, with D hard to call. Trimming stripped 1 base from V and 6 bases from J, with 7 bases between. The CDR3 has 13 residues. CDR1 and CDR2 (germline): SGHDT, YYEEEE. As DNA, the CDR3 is TGTGCCAGCAGCTTGCGGCGGGATGAAAAACTGTTTTTT. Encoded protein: CASSLRRDEKLFF.

CDR3 sequence: CASSYGQGGNYGYTF. In nucleotides, the CDR3 is TGTGCCAGCAGTTACGGTCAGGGGGGTAACTATGGCTACACCTTC. V and J are TRBV6-5 and TRBJ1-2; TRBD1 matches at 7 bases. CDR3 size: 15 residues. V gave up 2 bases and J gave up 1 base; unmatched junction bases: 4. The germline gives CDR1 MNHEY, CDR2 SVGAGI.

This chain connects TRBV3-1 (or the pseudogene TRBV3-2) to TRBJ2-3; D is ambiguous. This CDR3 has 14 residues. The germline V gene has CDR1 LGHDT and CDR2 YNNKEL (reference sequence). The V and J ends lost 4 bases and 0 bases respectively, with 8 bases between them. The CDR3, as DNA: TGTGCCAGCAGCCCAATGACTAGCACAGATACGCAGTATTTT. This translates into CASSPMTSTDTQYF.

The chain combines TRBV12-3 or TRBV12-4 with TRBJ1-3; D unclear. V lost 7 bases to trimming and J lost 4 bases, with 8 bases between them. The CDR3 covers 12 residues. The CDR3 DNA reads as TGTGCCAGCACCTACGGGGGAAACACCATATATTTT. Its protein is CASTYGGNTIYF.

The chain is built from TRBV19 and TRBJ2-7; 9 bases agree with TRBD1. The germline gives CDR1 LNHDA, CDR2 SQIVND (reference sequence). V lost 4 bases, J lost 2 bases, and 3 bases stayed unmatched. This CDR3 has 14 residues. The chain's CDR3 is CASSRRTGAYEQYF. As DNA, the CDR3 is TGTGCCAGTAGTAGGCGGACAGGGGCCTACGAGCAGTACTTC. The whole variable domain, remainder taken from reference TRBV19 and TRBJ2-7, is DGGITQSPKYLFRKEGQNVTLSCEQNLNHDAMYWYRQDPGQGLRLIYYSQIVNDFQKGDIAEGYSVSREKKESFPLTVTSAQKNPTAFYLCASSRRTGAYEQYFGPGTRLTVT.

The CDR3 DNA sequence: TGTGCCAGCAGCGCTAGGTGGGGCAGCACAACCTACGAGCAGTACTTC. It encodes CASSARWGSTTYEQYF. The V and J genes are TRBV11-2 and TRBJ2-7, with D perhaps TRBD1 (5 bases). Looked up from germline, CDR1 is SGHAT and CDR2 is FQNNGV. The V and J ends lost 5 bases and 2 bases respectively, with 19 bases between them. This CDR3 spans 16 amino acids.

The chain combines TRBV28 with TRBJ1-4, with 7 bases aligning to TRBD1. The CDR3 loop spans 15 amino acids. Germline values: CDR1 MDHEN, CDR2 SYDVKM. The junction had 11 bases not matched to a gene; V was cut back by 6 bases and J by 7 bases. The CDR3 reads CASRPTGTVSEKLFF. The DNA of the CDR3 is TGTGCCAGCAGACCAACCGGGACAGTGAGTGAAAAACTGTTTTTT.

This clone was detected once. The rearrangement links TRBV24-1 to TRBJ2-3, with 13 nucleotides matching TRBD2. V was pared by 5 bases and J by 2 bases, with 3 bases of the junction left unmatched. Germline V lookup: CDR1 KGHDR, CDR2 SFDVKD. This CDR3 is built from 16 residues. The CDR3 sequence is CATSAGTSGDTDTQYF. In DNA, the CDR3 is TGTGCCACCAGTGCCGGGACTAGCGGGGACACAGATACGCAGTATTTT.

The CDR3 loop is CASSDTGGDGYTF. The DNA for the CDR3 is TGCGCCAGCAGCGATACAGGGGGAGATGGCTACACCTTC. The chain employs TRBV5-1 and TRBJ1-2, with 8 bases aligning to TRBD1. Germline V CDR1 and CDR2: SGHRS, YFSETQ. CDR3 size: 13 residues. Trimming removed 4 bases from V and 6 bases from J; junction bases left unmatched: 5.

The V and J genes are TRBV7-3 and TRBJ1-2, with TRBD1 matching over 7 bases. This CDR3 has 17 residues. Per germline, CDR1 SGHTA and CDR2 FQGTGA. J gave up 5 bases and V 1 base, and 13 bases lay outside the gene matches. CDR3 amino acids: CASSLSLEGAERYGYTF. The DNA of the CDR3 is TGTGCCAGCAGCTTAAGTTTGGAGGGGGCAGAAAGGTATGGCTACACCTTC.

CDR3 residues: CASSPPAAGYQNIQYF. CDR3 DNA sequence: TGTGCCAGCAGCCCGCCAGCGGCGGGATACCAAAACATTCAGTACTTC. The V gene is TRBV11-2, the J gene TRBJ2-4, with a possible D match to TRBD2 (6 bases). CDR3 size: 16 residues. Trimming took 5 bases from V and 5 from J, leaving 19 bases between them. Germline assignment: CDR1 SGHAT and CDR2 FQNNGV.

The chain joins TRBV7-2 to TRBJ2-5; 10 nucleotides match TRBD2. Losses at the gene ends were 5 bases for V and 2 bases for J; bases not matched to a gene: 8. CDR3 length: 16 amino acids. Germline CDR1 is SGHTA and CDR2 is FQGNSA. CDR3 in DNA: TGTGCCAGCAGCACCTTTAGCGGGAGGATACAAGAGACCCAGTACTTC. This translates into CASSTFSGRIQETQYF.

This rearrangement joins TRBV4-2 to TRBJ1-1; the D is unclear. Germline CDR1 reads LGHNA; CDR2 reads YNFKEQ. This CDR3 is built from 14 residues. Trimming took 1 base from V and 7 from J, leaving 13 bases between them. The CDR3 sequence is CASSQVEYGGEAFF. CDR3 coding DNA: TGTGCCAGCAGCCAAGTAGAATACGGCGGTGAAGCTTTCTTT.

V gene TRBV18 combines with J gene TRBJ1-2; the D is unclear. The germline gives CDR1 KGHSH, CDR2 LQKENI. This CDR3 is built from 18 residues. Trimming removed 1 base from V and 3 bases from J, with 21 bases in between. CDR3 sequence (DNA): TGTGCCAGCTCACCACTCATCCCGGATCGCGGAACGGACTATGGCTACACCTTC. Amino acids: CASSPLIPDRGTDYGYTF.

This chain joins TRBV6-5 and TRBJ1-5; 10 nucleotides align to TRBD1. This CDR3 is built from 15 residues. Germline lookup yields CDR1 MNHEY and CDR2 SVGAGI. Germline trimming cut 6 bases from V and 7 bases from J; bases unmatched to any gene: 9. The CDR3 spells CASSLTGGFRQPQHF. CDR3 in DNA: TGTGCCAGCAGCCTGACAGGGGGCTTTAGGCAGCCCCAGCATTTT.

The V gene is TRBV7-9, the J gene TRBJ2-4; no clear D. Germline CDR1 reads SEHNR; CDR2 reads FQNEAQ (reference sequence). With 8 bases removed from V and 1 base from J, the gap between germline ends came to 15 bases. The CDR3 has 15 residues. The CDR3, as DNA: TGTGCCAGCTCCCCCCGAGGCTATGCCAAAAACATTCAGTACTTC. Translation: CASSPRGYAKNIQYF.

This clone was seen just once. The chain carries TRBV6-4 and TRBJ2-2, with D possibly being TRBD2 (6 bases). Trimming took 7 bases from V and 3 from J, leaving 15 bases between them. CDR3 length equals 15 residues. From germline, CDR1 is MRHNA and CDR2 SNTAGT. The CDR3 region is CASTRDSSYTGELFF. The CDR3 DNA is TGTGCCAGCACCCGGGACTCTTCCTACACCGGGGAGCTGTTTTTT.

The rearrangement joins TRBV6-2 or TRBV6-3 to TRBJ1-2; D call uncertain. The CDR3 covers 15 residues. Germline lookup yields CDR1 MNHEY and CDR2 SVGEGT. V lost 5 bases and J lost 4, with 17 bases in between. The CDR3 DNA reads TGTGCCAGCAGTCCCATAACAGAAAGCTTCTATGGCTACACCTTC. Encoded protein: CASSPITESFYGYTF.